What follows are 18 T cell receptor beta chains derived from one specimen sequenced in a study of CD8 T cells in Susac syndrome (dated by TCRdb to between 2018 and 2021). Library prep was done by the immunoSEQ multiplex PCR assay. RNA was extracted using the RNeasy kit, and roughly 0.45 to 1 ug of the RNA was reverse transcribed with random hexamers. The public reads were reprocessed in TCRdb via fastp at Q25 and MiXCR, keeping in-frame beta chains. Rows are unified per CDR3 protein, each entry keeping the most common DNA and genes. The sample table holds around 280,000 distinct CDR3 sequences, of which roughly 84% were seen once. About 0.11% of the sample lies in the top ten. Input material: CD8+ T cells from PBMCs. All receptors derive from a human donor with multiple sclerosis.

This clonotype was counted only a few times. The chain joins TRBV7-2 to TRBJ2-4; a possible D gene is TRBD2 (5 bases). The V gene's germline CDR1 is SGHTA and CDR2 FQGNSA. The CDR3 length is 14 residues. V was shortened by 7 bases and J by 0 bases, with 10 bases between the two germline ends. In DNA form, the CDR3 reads TGTGCCAGCACCCCAGCGGCAGCCAAAAACATTCAGTACTTC. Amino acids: CASTPAAAKNIQYF.

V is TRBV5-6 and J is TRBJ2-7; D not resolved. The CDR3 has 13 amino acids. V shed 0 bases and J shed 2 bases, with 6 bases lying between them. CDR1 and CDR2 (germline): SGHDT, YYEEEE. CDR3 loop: CASSLDVTYEQYF. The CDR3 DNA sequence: TGTGCCAGCAGCTTGGACGTAACCTACGAGCAGTACTTC.

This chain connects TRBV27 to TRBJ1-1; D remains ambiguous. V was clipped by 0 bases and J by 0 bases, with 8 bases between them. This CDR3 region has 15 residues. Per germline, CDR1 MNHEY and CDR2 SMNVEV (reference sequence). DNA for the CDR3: TGTGCCAGCAGTTTATCGTGGTCAATGAACACTGAAGCTTTCTTT. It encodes CASSLSWSMNTEAFF.

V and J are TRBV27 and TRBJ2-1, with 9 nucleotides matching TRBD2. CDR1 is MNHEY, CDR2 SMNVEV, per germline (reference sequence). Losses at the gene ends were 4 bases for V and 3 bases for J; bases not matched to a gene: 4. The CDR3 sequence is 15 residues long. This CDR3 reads CASSWNSGSYNEQFF. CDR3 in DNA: TGTGCCAGCAGTTGGAATAGCGGGAGCTACAATGAGCAGTTCTTC.

The CDR3 here is CASSLGETGKDYGYTF. In DNA form, the CDR3 reads TGTGCCAGCAGCTTAGGGGAGACAGGGAAGGACTATGGCTACACCTTC. J is TRBJ1-2 and V is TRBV7-9, with TRBD1 identical over 7 bases. This CDR3 has 16 residues. With 1 base clipped from V and 3 bases from J, the junction kept 8 bases outside the gene matches. Germline CDR1 is SEHNR and CDR2 is FQNEAQ (reference sequence).

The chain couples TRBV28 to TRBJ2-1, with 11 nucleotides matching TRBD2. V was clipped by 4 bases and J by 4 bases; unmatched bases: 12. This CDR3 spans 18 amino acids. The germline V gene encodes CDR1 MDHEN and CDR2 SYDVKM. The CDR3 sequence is CASSSLLAGDPGYNEQFF. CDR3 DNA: TGTGCCAGCAGTTCACTACTAGCGGGAGACCCTGGTTACAATGAGCAGTTCTTC.

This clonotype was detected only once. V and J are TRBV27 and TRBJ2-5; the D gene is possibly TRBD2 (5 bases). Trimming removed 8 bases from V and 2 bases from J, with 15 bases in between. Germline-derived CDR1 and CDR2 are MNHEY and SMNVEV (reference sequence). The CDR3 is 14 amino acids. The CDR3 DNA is TGTGCCAGCGCCCCGGGGAGTCTTCAAGAGACCCAGTACTTC. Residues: CASAPGSLQETQYF.

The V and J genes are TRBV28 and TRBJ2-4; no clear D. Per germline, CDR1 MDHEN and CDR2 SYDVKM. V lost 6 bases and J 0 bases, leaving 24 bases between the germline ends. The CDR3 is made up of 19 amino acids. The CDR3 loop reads CASSPLRSASSLAKNIQYF. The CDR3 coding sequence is TGTGCCAGCAGCCCTTTAAGGAGCGCCAGCTCTTTAGCCAAAAACATTCAGTACTTC.

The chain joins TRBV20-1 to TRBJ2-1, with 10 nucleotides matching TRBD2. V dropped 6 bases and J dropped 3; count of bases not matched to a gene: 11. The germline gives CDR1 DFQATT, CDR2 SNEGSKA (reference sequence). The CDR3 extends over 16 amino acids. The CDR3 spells CSADGGGTSDYNEQFF. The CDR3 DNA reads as TGCAGTGCCGATGGGGGCGGGACTAGCGACTACAATGAGCAGTTCTTC.

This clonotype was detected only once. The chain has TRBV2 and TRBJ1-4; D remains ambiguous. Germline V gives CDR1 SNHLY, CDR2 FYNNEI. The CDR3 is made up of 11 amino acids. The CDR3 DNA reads TGTGCATCTGTCACCCGCGAAAAACTGTTTTTT. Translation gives CASVTREKLFF.

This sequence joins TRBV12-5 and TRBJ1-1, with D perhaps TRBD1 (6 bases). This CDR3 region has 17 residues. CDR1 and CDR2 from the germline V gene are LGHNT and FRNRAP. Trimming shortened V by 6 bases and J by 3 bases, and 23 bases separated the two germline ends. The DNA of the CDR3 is TGTGCTAGTGGCCCCTGGGACGGGGGAAGGGGGGACACTGAAGCTTTCTTT. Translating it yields CASGPWDGGRGDTEAFF.

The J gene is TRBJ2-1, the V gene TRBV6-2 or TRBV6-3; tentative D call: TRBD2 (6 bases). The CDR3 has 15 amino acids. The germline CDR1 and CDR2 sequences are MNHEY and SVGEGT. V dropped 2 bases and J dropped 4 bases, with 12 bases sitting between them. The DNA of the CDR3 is TGTGCCAGCAGTTACACTGGCGGGAATTACAATGAGCAGTTCTTC. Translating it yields CASSYTGGNYNEQFF.

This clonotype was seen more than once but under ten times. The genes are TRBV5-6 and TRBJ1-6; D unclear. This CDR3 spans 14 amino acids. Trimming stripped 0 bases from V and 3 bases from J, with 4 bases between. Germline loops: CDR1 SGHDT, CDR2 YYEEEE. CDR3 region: CASSLAGYNSPLHF. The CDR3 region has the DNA TGTGCCAGCAGCTTGGCTGGCTATAATTCACCCCTCCACTTT.

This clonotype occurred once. This CDR3 reads CASSGTSDYNEQFF. As DNA, the CDR3 is TGTGCCAGCTCAGGGACTAGCGACTACAATGAGCAGTTCTTC. The chain links TRBV5-6 to TRBJ2-1; 10 bases agree with TRBD2. With V trimmed by 7 bases and J by 3 bases, 4 bases remained unmatched. The germline CDR1 and CDR2 sequences are SGHDT and YYEEEE. The CDR3 is 14 residues long.

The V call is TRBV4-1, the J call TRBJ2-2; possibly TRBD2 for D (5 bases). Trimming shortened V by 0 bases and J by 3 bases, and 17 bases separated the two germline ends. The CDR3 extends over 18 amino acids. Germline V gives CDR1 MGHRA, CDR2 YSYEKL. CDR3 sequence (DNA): TGCGCCAGCAGCCAAGATTCCGGAGCGGACCAAGACACCGGGGAGCTGTTTTTT. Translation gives CASSQDSGADQDTGELFF.

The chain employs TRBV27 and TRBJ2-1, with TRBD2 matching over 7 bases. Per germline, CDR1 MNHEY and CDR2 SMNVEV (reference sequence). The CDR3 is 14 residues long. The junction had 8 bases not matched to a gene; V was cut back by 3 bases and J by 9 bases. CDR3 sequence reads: CASSLVGGEGEQFF. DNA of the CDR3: TGTGCCAGCAGTTTGGTGGGAGGGGAGGGTGAGCAGTTCTTC.

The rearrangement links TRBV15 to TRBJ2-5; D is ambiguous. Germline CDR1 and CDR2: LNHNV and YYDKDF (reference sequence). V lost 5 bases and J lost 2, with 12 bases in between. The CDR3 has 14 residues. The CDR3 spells CATSRSRAQETQYF. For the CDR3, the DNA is TGTGCCACCAGCCGGAGTCGGGCGCAAGAGACCCAGTACTTC.

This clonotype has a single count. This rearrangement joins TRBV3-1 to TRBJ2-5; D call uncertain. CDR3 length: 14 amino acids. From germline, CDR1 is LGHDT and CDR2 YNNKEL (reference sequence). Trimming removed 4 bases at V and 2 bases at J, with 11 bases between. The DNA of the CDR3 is TGTGCCAGCAGCCCGCTGAGGAGTCAAGAGACCCAGTACTTC. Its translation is CASSPLRSQETQYF.